This T cell receptor (beta chain) comes out of a study of blood T cell repertoires in COVID-19. In the study overall: Researchers got acute and convalescent COVID-19 samples from the United States, Italy and Spain. The cDNA or gDNA used as material had been derived from T cells, B-cell-depleted T cells, or PBMCs.

In the original workflow: By means of reference gene primer amplification, nucleated cell counts were estimated. Generated by immunoSEQ multiplex PCR, the TCRdb table keeps only in-frame clones and is missing some. For V, J and clone size, that table is used; D and trimming come from the DNA. The data contain tens of thousands of clones, approximately 80% of them singletons. The CDR3 sequence is 14 residues long. V was cut by 1 base and J by 11 bases, with 17 bases left in between. Germline assignment: CDR1 SEHNR and CDR2 FQNEAQ (reference sequence). This clone was seen a single time. V usage is TRBV7-9 and J usage is TRBJ1-1, with TRBD1 as a possible D gene (6 bases). The TCR originated in a man aged 65-85 years with active or convalescent COVID-19. Material for sequencing was peripheral blood. CDR3 nucleotide sequence: TGTGCCAGCAGCTTAGGGGCAGGGGACGGGCCGGCTTTCTTT. Protein sequence: CASSLGAGDGPAFF.